The 13 T cell receptor beta chains presented below share a single source sample, sequenced in a study of vaccination effects on CD4 cells after COVID-19. These receptors have no identified antigens. With the ViraFEST assay, the study expanded antigen-specific CD4+ T cells using viral peptide pools, then sequenced them. Isolation of CD4+ T cells took place after about nine days of culture. PCR-confirmed SARS-CoV-2 infection occurred in the person between March and December 2020. The method was immunoSEQ multiplex PCR; TCRdb's version includes in-frame clones alone and lacks a portion of them. The data hold approximately 40,000 clones, with 73% observed a single time. Source: CD4+ T cells from PBMCs cultured with a peptide pool, taken before COVID-19 vaccination. Receptors originate from a human donor who had a prior SARS-CoV-2 infection.

This clone turned up a few times. The chain couples TRBV6-6 to TRBJ1-1; the match to TRBD1 covers 10 bases. Germline V gene data show CDR1 as MNHNY and CDR2 as SVGAGI (reference sequence). The CDR3 totals 17 residues. Germline trimming cut 5 bases from V and 4 bases from J; bases unmatched to any gene: 13. DNA for the CDR3: TGTGCCAGCAGTCGAGCCGGGACAGGGGTGTGGAGCACTGAAGCTTTCTTT. It is translated as CASSRAGTGVWSTEAFF.

This clone was observed a handful of times. V usage is TRBV2 and J usage is TRBJ2-2; 8 nucleotides match TRBD2. Germline CDR1 is SNHLY and CDR2 is FYNNEI. V gave up 7 bases and J gave up 4 bases; unmatched junction bases: 11. The CDR3 sequence is 16 residues long. In DNA form, the CDR3 reads TGTGCCAGCAAGGGACAAGCGGGAGTCAGCACCGGGGAGCTGTTTTTT. This codes for CASKGQAGVSTGELFF.

The J gene is TRBJ2-5, the V gene TRBV9; 9 nucleotides match TRBD2. Germline V gene data show CDR1 as SGDLS and CDR2 as YYNGEE. CDR3 length equals 14 residues. V gave up 4 bases and J gave up 3 bases; unmatched junction bases: 4. CDR3 protein: CASSPERGEETQYF. The CDR3 region has the DNA TGTGCCAGCAGCCCTGAGCGGGGGGAAGAGACCCAGTACTTC.

The count of this clone is one. J is TRBJ2-1 and V is TRBV20-1; 7 nucleotides match TRBD1. CDR1 is DFQATT, CDR2 SNEGSKA, per germline (reference sequence). The V segment lost 3 bases and the J segment 0 bases; nucleotides outside the gene matches: 8. The CDR3 extends over 16 amino acids. CDR3 region: CSASPGTASSYNEQFF. In DNA, the CDR3 is TGCAGTGCTAGTCCCGGGACAGCATCCTCCTACAATGAGCAGTTCTTC.

The rearrangement links TRBV2 to TRBJ2-2; D could derive from TRBD1 or TRBD2 (5 bases each). Germline CDR1 SNHLY, CDR2 FYNNEI. The CDR3 runs 15 residues. Trimming took 0 bases from V and 7 from J, leaving 12 bases between them. The CDR3 spells CASSEAGTAHGELFF. CDR3 sequence (DNA): TGTGCCAGCAGTGAAGCTGGGACGGCCCACGGGGAGCTGTTTTTT.

The chain is built from TRBV5-4 and TRBJ2-3; no clear D. V lost 4 bases, J lost 2 bases, and 11 bases lay in between. The CDR3 is 14 amino acids. From germline, CDR1 is SGHNT and CDR2 YYREEE (reference sequence). As DNA, the CDR3 is TGTGCCAGCAGCCAAGACCCCGCCACAGATACGCAGTATTTT. Translation: CASSQDPATDTQYF.

The chain recombines TRBV10-3 with TRBJ1-1; D is possibly TRBD1 (6 bases). Trimming took off 6 bases at V and 1 base at J, with 12 bases between the two ends. The CDR3 consists of 14 residues. The germline gives CDR1 ENHRY, CDR2 SYGVKD. The CDR3 loop reads CAIREGHRNTEAFF. CDR3 sequence (DNA): TGTGCCATCAGGGAGGGACATAGGAACACTGAAGCTTTCTTT.

The chain has TRBV15 and TRBJ2-3, with D hard to call. V lost 0 bases and J 2 bases, leaving 3 bases between the germline ends. Germline V lookup: CDR1 LNHNV, CDR2 YYDKDF (reference sequence). This CDR3 comprises 13 residues. This chain's CDR3 is CATSRDPTDTQYF. Here the CDR3 DNA reads TGTGCCACCAGCAGAGATCCCACAGATACGCAGTATTTT.

The rearrangement uses TRBV3-1 (or the pseudogene TRBV3-2) and TRBJ2-3, with D unclear. Trimming took 4 bases from V and 0 from J, leaving 14 bases between them. The length of the CDR3 is 16 residues. CDR1 LGHDT and CDR2 YNNKEL come from the germline V gene (reference sequence). The CDR3 DNA reads as TGTGCCAGCAGCCCCTTCGACTTTCCCAGCACAGATACGCAGTATTTT. It translates to CASSPFDFPSTDTQYF.

This clone has only a few counts. One junction end does not reproduce the germline sequence, and a read error may be involved. The chain combines TRBV2 with TRBJ2-7; no clear D. CDR1 SNHLY and CDR2 FYNNEI come from the germline V gene. The CDR3 covers 12 residues. The DNA for the CDR3 is TGTGCCAGCAGTGAAGCGGGATACGGGCAGTACTTC. Its protein is CASSEAGYGQYF.

V gene TRBV5-5 combines with J gene TRBJ2-7; no firm D call. CDR1 SGHKS and CDR2 YYEKEE come from the germline V gene (reference sequence). The CDR3 is made up of 15 amino acids. Trimming left V 4 bases short and J 3 bases short, with 17 bases between. CDR3 in amino acids: CASSASPQLIYEQYF. The CDR3 DNA sequence: TGTGCCAGCAGCGCCTCTCCCCAGCTCATCTACGAGCAGTACTTC.

The chain recombines TRBV7-9 with TRBJ1-4; D unresolved. Germline V gene data show CDR1 as SEHNR and CDR2 as FQNEAQ (reference sequence). This CDR3 comprises 14 residues. V gave up 8 bases and J gave up 2 bases, with 12 bases separating them. CDR3 nucleotide sequence: TGTGCCAGCCAAGCTGGATTTACTAATGAAAAACTGTTTTTT. It yields the protein CASQAGFTNEKLFF.

This rearrangement joins TRBV18 to TRBJ1-2; TRBD1 aligns across 7 bases. The V gene end was trimmed by 6 bases and the J gene end by 1 base; junction bases not matched to a gene: 5. This CDR3 is built from 14 residues. Looked up from germline, CDR1 is KGHSH and CDR2 is LQKENI. The CDR3 DNA sequence: TGTGCCAGCTCGCGGGACAGAAGTAACTATGGCTACACCTTC. Translated, it gives CASSRDRSNYGYTF.